This passage covers 4 T cell receptor beta chains from one sample sequenced in a study of blood T cell repertoires in COVID-19. The assay was immunoSEQ multiplex PCR, and TCRdb's table has in-frame clones only and misses some. This table holds a few hundred thousand clones, approximately 90% found once. Sequenced sample: PBMCs or T cells enriched from blood (not recorded which). The source is a middle-aged woman who had recovered from COVID-19.

The chain joins TRBV20-1 to TRBJ1-5, with D uncertain. CDR1 is DFQATT, CDR2 SNEGSKA, per germline (reference sequence). The V end lost 3 bases, the J end lost 5 bases, and 17 bases lay between the germline ends. This CDR3 spans 15 amino acids. This CDR3 is CSASLIRSRDQPQHF. The CDR3, as DNA: TGCAGTGCTAGTTTAATCCGCTCGCGGGATCAGCCCCAGCATTTT.

This chain joins TRBV28 and TRBJ2-1, with TRBD1 matching 7 bases. The V segment lost 3 bases and the J segment 1 base; nucleotides outside the gene matches: 6. Germline-derived CDR1 and CDR2 are MDHEN and SYDVKM. The CDR3 has 16 residues. In DNA form, the CDR3 reads TGTGCCAGCAGTTTCAAGGGGGCGCGTTCCTACAATGAGCAGTTCTTC. It translates to CASSFKGARSYNEQFF.

This clone was observed once. The rearrangement links TRBV25-1 to TRBJ2-7; 9 bases match TRBD1. The CDR3 is made up of 15 amino acids. Germline CDR1 and CDR2: MGHDK and SYGVNS. Unmatched junction bases numbered 12, after V lost 5 bases and J lost 7 bases. Here the CDR3 reads CASSRSGTGLREQYF. The CDR3 nucleotides read TGTGCCAGCAGTCGATCCGGGACAGGGTTGAGGGAGCAGTACTTC.

The rearrangement joins TRBV11-3 to TRBJ1-5; D might be TRBD1 (6 bases). In germline, CDR1 is SGHNT, CDR2 YENEEA. The CDR3 contains 15 residues. Trimming left V 1 base short and J 5 bases short, with 12 bases between. In DNA, the CDR3 is TGTGCCAGCAGCTTAGGTCTCAGGGGCCATCAGCCCCAGCATTTT. It yields the protein CASSLGLRGHQPQHF.